One and the same sample provided the 19 T cell receptor beta chains below, sequenced in a study of PD-1 blockade in classical Hodgkin lymphoma. Sample time point: newly diagnosed, previously untreated cHL patient sample. Magnetic negative selection of thawed PBMCs was the method by which CD4+ T cells were purified. Repertoires were generated with immunoSEQ multiplex PCR, while TCRdb's copy carries only in-frame clones and drops some. The sample holds tens of thousands of clones; 88% are singletons and the top ten take over 1%. Sequencing used CD4+ T cells from blood. All receptors come from a human donor with classical Hodgkin lymphoma.

In the case of this clone: Germline is not matched at one junction end, which may reflect a read error. V usage is TRBV7-7 and J usage is TRBJ2-1; TRBD2 agrees at 7 bases. CDR1 is SSHAT, CDR2 FNYEAQ, per germline (reference sequence). The CDR3 totals 14 residues. For the CDR3, the DNA is TGTGCTAGCAGCCCAAGCGGGAATCCGGGTGAGCAGTTCTTC. It encodes CASSPSGNPGEQFF.

This sequence joins TRBV7-9 and TRBJ2-1; D gene uncertain. This CDR3 comprises 12 residues. The germline CDR1 and CDR2 sequences are SEHNR and FQNEAQ (reference sequence). Trimming cost V 4 bases and J 9 bases, with 10 bases left between them. The CDR3 protein is CASSSNLGEQFF. The CDR3 DNA reads as TGTGCCAGCAGCTCGAACCTAGGTGAGCAGTTCTTC.

The rearrangement joins TRBV19 to TRBJ1-1, with TRBD1 matching 10 bases. The CDR3 runs 12 residues. Germline CDR1 reads LNHDA; CDR2 reads SQIVND (reference sequence). With 9 bases clipped from V and 10 bases from J, the junction kept 8 bases outside the gene matches. The CDR3 loop is CASCDRGLTAFF. In DNA form, the CDR3 reads TGTGCCAGCTGCGACAGGGGGCTTACAGCTTTCTTT.

The chain is built from TRBV7-8 and TRBJ2-7, with D perhaps TRBD2 (6 bases). Per germline, CDR1 SGHVS and CDR2 FQNEAQ. There are 14 residues in the CDR3. V lost 4 bases, J lost 3 bases, and 13 bases lay in between. DNA for the CDR3: TGTGCCAGCAGCTCGGGCCGCGGGAACTACGAGCAGTACGTC. This encodes CASSSGRGNYEQYV.

V gene TRBV19 combines with J gene TRBJ2-7, with 8 bases that match TRBD1. Germline V CDR1 and CDR2: LNHDA, SQIVND (reference sequence). After removal of 3 bases from V and 4 bases from J, the junction contained 8 bases not matched to a gene. The CDR3 contains 15 residues. The DNA for the CDR3 is TGTGCCAGTAGTATTGGGGCAGGGGGCCGTTACGAGCAGTACGTC. Amino acids: CASSIGAGGRYEQYV.

The chain links TRBV6-5 to TRBJ2-7; TRBD1 agrees at 8 bases. The CDR3 covers 15 residues. Germline CDR1 is MNHEY and CDR2 is SVGAGI. V shed 3 bases and J 0 bases; nucleotides not matched to a gene: 4. Written as DNA, the CDR3 is TGTGCCAGCAGTTATAGGACAGGGAGCTCCTACGAGCAGTACTTC. This gives the protein CASSYRTGSSYEQYF.

J is TRBJ2-3 and V is TRBV5-1, with D uncertain. V gave up 0 bases and J gave up 2 bases, with 7 bases separating them. CDR3 length: 14 amino acids. Germline values: CDR1 SGHRS, CDR2 YFSETQ. CDR3 sequence (DNA): TGCGCCAGCAGCTTGGGGGCCCACACAGATACGCAGTATTTT. It specifies CASSLGAHTDTQYF.

The V and J genes are TRBV7-9 and TRBJ2-7; D ambiguous. This CDR3 is 12 amino acids long. Germline-derived CDR1 and CDR2 are SEHNR and FQNEAQ (reference sequence). Trimming shortened V by 5 bases and J by 2 bases, and 7 bases separated the two germline ends. CDR3 DNA: TGTGCCAGCAGCCCCCGCCCCTACGAGCAGTACTTC. It encodes CASSPRPYEQYF.

This chain uses TRBV18 with TRBJ1-2; D uncertain. V lost 2 bases, J lost 3 bases, and 10 bases lay in between. This CDR3 comprises 14 residues. Per germline, CDR1 KGHSH and CDR2 LQKENI. The CDR3 region has the DNA TGTGCCAGCTCACCAACGATGGCGGACTATGGCTACACCTTC. Amino acid sequence: CASSPTMADYGYTF.

The chain recombines TRBV7-9 with TRBJ2-3, with D unresolved. CDR3 length: 14 amino acids. Germline loops: CDR1 SEHNR, CDR2 FQNEAQ (reference sequence). V lost 5 bases, J lost 4 bases, and 13 bases lay in between. CDR3 nucleotide sequence: TGTGCCAGCAGCGCCCTAGTTTCCTCAGATACGCAGTATTTT. Its protein is CASSALVSSDTQYF. Full variable domain (outside the CDR3, taken from reference TRBV7-9 and TRBJ2-3): DTGVSQNPRHKITKRGQNVTFRCDPISEHNRLYWYRQTLGQGPEFLTYFQNEAQLEKSRLLSDRFSAERPKGSFSTLEIQRTEQGDSAMYLCASSALVSSDTQYFGPGTRLTVL.

V gene TRBV6-1 combines with J gene TRBJ1-2; 9 nucleotides line up with TRBD1. This CDR3 has 13 residues. In germline, CDR1 is MNHNS, CDR2 SASEGT. V lost 4 bases to trimming and J lost 6 bases; unmatched junction nucleotides: 3. The CDR3 DNA reads TGTGCCAGCAGTGGAACAGGGGGCAATGGCTACACCTTC. Translation: CASSGTGGNGYTF.

J is TRBJ1-1 and V is TRBV6-5, with D possibly TRBD1 on 5 matching bases. Trimming pared 8 bases from V and 4 bases from J, leaving 11 bases between. The germline CDR1 and CDR2 sequences are MNHEY and SVGAGI. CDR3 length equals 12 residues. DNA for the CDR3: TGTGCCAGCGGGCAGGGCGGCACTGAAGCTTTCTTT. It yields the protein CASGQGGTEAFF.

The rearrangement uses TRBV27 and TRBJ1-4, with D unresolved. Germline CDR1 reads MNHEY; CDR2 reads SMNVEV (reference sequence). Trimming removed 5 bases from V and 0 bases from J, with 13 bases in between. The length of the CDR3 is 16 residues. The CDR3, as DNA: TGTGCCAGCAGTCCGAGGACGGGTGCAACTAATGAAAAACTGTTTTTT. This gives the protein CASSPRTGATNEKLFF. Drawing the rest from reference TRBV27 and TRBJ1-4, the complete variable domain is EAQVTQNPRYLITVTGKKLTVTCSQNMNHEYMSWYRQDPGLGLRQIYYSMNVEVTDKGDVPEGYKVSRKEKRNFPLILESPSPNQTSLYFCASSPRTGATNEKLFFGSGTQLSVL.

The rearrangement uses TRBV18 and TRBJ2-3; 12 bases are a match to TRBD2. CDR1 KGHSH and CDR2 LQKENI come from the germline V gene. CDR3 length equals 19 residues. The V and J ends lost 1 base and 0 bases, in that order; junction bases with no gene match: 8. Written as DNA, the CDR3 is TGTGCCAGCTCACCACGCCCACTAGCGGGAGGTCCTAGCACAGATACGCAGTATTTT. This codes for CASSPRPLAGGPSTDTQYF.

This chain joins TRBV28 and TRBJ2-7, with TRBD2 identical over 10 bases. This CDR3 spans 12 amino acids. Germline V CDR1 and CDR2: MDHEN, SYDVKM. The CDR3 DNA follows: TGTGCCAGCAGTCGAGCGGGAGGGCCCTCGGACGTC. It encodes CASSRAGGPSDV.

The chain uses TRBV4-1 and TRBJ2-3, with TRBD2 identical over 10 bases. In germline, CDR1 is MGHRA, CDR2 YSYEKL. J gave up 1 base and V 6 bases, and 10 bases lay outside the gene matches. This CDR3 contains 17 residues. CDR3 coding DNA: TGCGCCAGCAGTTATACCTCCGGGACTAGCGGCACAGATACGCAGTATTTT. It specifies CASSYTSGTSGTDTQYF.

The chain uses TRBV23-1 and TRBJ2-3; TRBD2 agrees at 9 bases. TRBV23-1 carries the ORF label, with uncertain function. J lost 5 bases, V lost 0 bases, and 12 bases had no gene match. The CDR3 runs to 18 residues. The CDR3 region has the DNA TGCGCCAGCAGTCAATCTGAAGCGGATAGCGGGAGAGGAGATACGCAGTATTTT. Translation: CASSQSEADSGRGDTQYF.

This clone appeared a single time. The chain couples TRBV4-1 to TRBJ2-3, with 9 bases lining up with TRBD2. CDR1 is MGHRA, CDR2 YSYEKL, per germline. CDR3 length: 16 residues. V lost 1 base and J lost 6; bases outside the gene matches: 8. The chain's CDR3 is CASSQGIAGVGDTQYF. For the CDR3, the DNA is TGCGCCAGCAGCCAAGGTATAGCGGGAGTGGGGGATACGCAGTATTTT.

The rearrangement uses TRBV28 and TRBJ1-4, with D tentatively TRBD1 (5 bases). Trimming removed 1 base at V and 4 bases at J, with 16 bases between. The germline V gene encodes CDR1 MDHEN and CDR2 SYDVKM. The CDR3 extends over 17 amino acids. Written as DNA, the CDR3 is TGTGCCAGCAGTTTATTTAGGGGACGGCGGAATAATGAAAAACTGTTTTTT. It codes for CASSLFRGRRNNEKLFF. Based on the CDR3 plus reference TRBV28 and TRBJ1-4, the full variable domain is DVKVTQSSRYLVKRTGEKVFLECVQDMDHENMFWYRQDPGLGLRLIYFSYDVKMKEKGDIPEGYSVSREKKERFSLILESASTNQTSMYLCASSLFRGRRNNEKLFFGSGTQLSVL.